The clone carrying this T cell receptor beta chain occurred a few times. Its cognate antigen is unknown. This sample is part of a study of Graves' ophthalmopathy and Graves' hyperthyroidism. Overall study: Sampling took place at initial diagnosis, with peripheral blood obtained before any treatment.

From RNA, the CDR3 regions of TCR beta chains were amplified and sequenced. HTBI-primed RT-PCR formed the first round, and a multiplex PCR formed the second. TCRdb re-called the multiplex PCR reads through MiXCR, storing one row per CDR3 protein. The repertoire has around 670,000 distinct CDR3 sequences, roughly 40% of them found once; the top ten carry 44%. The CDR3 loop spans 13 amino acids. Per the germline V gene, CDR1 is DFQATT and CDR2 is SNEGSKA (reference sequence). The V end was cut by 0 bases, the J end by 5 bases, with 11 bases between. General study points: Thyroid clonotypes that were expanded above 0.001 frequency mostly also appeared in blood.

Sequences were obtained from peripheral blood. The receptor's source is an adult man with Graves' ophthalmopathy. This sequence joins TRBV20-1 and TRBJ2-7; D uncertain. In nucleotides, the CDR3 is TGCAGTGCTAGAGAAAAACAGTTCCACGAGCAGTACTTC. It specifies CSAREKQFHEQYF.